Sequencing of this TCR beta chain was carried out in a study of tumor-infiltrating lymphocytes in primary liver carcinoma. Study observations and caveats: Among the pair types, tumor region pairs showed more overlap than tumor-adjacent and tumor-blood pairs. All five tumor regions shared only about 8-25% of top clones.

This clonotype was counted once. Its antigen is still unknown. At one end the junction does not follow the germline gene, possibly because of a read error. Unsorted bulk tissue of about 20-32 mg yielded co-extracted RNA and DNA. TCR beta cDNA was made from 500 ng total RNA with a constant-region primer. Construction of TCR beta libraries relied on three successive nested multiplex PCR rounds employing slightly modified ARM-PCR. It was with TRBV1-TRBV30 forward primers and a C-beta reverse primer that the first two PCR rounds were run, at about 10 cycles each. Each CDR3 protein is one row after TCRdb ran MiXCR on the multiplex PCR reads. Of about 78,000 distinct CDR3 sequences in the sample, 60% to 80% were seen once. Germline V gene data show CDR1 as SQVTM and CDR2 as ANQGSEA. The CDR3 sequence is 13 residues long.

Sequencing was carried out using liver tumor tissue from sampling region 4. Noted subset: tumor region T4, right-lateral pole. The rearrangement joins TRBV29-1 to TRBJ2-1; 9 nucleotides align to TRBD2. The receptor was derived from a woman aged 55-75 years with primary liver carcinoma and hepatitis B virus infection. CDR3 in DNA: TGCAGCGTTGCTAGCGGGGTCACTAATGAGCAATTCTTC. Translated: CSVASGVTNEQFF.